Listed below are T cell receptor beta chains from one sample, sequenced in a study of cytomegalovirus exposure and HLA in healthy donors. Only in-frame clones appear in the TCRdb table, and some are missing; sequencing was by immunoSEQ multiplex PCR. The table shows around 200,000 clones, with 65% to 85% occurring only once. Sequenced material: PBMCs. Receptors originate from a woman younger than 35 in good health and CMV-seronegative. Each CDR3 is given with its conserved first and last residue. The D gene is left open where the match is weak. Not all rows give a size; the values are once, few, many and, for expanded clones, a class.

clone size | J gene | V gene | D gene | CDR3 DNA | CDR3 protein
. | TRBJ1-5 | TRBV27 | . | TGTGCCAGCAGTACGAACAGGGATCAGCCCCAGCATTTT | CASSTNRDQPQHF
. | TRBJ2-1 | TRBV10-3 | TRBD1 | TGTGCCATCAAAGGGGACAGGGACCATGAGCAGTTCTTC | CAIKGDRDHEQFF
. | TRBJ2-2 | TRBV7-3 | TRBD2 | TGTGCCAGCAGCTTAGGTCTAGCGGGGTCCACCGGGGAGCTGTTTTTT | CASSLGLAGSTGELFF
few | TRBJ2-1 | TRBV7-9 | TRBD2 | TGTGCCAGCAGGACGGGGGCTCGGGGACTAGCAGCGAACAATGAGCAGTTCTTC | CASRTGARGLAANNEQFF
. | TRBJ1-1 | TRBV15 | . | TGTGCCACCAGCAGGGGGACAATCAACACTGAAGCTTTCTTT | CATSRGTINTEAFF
. | TRBJ2-7 | TRBV15 | . | TGTGCCACCAGCCCAACTCCTCGGGGGTCCCCCTACGAGCAGTACTTC | CATSPTPRGSPYEQYF
. | TRBJ2-7 | TRBV11-3 | . | TGTGCCAGCAGCTTAGGAGCGGAGGCCTACGAGCAGTACTTC | CASSLGAEAYEQYF
. | TRBJ2-5 | TRBV7-2 | . | TGTGCCAGCAGCTCCTTTTTCGGGGAGCCAGGTCGGGAGACCCAGTACTTC | CASSSFFGEPGRETQYF
once | TRBJ1-4 | TRBV7-8 | . | TGTGCCAGCAGCTTAGTTGCCGGGGGGGTAGGCGAAAAACTGTTTTTT | CASSLVAGGVGEKLFF
few | TRBJ2-1 | TRBV2 | . | TGTGCCAGCACCCGTAACAATGAGCAGTTCTTC | CASTRNNEQFF
. | TRBJ2-3 | TRBV27 | TRBD2 | TGTGCCAGCAGGGGGGGACTAGCGGGAAAGGATACGCAGTATTTT | CASRGGLAGKDTQYF
. | TRBJ2-5 | TRBV7-9 | TRBD1 | TGTGCCAGCAGCACCTACCGGGACAGGGGACAAGAGACCCAGTACTTC | CASSTYRDRGQETQYF
. | TRBJ1-1 | TRBV28 | TRBD1 | TGTGCCAGCAGTCCACCAGGGGGCTTCACTGAAGCTTTCTTT | CASSPPGGFTEAFF
few | TRBJ1-6 | TRBV15 | TRBD1 | TGTGCCACCAGCAGAGATCCGACAGGGGTCTATAATTCACCCCTCCACTTT | CATSRDPTGVYNSPLHF